This T cell receptor beta chain was identified during a study of molecular identifiers for immune sequencing clone quantification. The CDR3 loop spans 16 amino acids. Germline V lookup: CDR1 SGHTA, CDR2 FQGNSA. V lost 5 bases to trimming and J lost 9 bases; unmatched junction nucleotides: 13. This clonotype was seen a handful of times. Naive CD8 T cell sorting was performed on the CD8+CD4-CCR7+CD45RA+ phenotype. TCRdb recomputed calls from the PCR reads with MiXCR, one row per CDR3 protein. This table has approximately 500,000 distinct CDR3 sequences, 25% appearing once. This sequence joins TRBV7-2 and TRBJ1-6; 7 nucleotides align to TRBD1. Specimen: naive CD8+ T cells from blood, with Jurkat cell RNA spiked in. Subset here: FACS-sorted CD8+CD4-CCR7+CD45RA+ naive T cells. This sequence originates from a human donor in good health. Some libraries in this study had Jurkat cell RNA spiked in. The CDR3 nucleotides read TGTGCCAGCAGCCCGACCATGACAGGGTGGGGTTCACCCCTCCACTTT. Protein: CASSPTMTGWGSPLHF.